The following is a T cell receptor (beta chain) sequence with its context. Its specificity is not known. One end of the junction does not line up with germline, which may come from a read error. These data originate in a study of tumor and adjacent non-tumor tissue in lung cancer. Study-level background: Patients were aged roughly 31 to 76, roughly nine men and roughly 5 women, stage I to III. Samples averaged roughly 4.3 million productive TCRbeta reads each. Study-level results: Significantly higher TCR diversity was found in tumor than normal lung.

Germline CDR1 and CDR2: SGHRS and YFSETQ. The CDR3 runs to 13 residues. This sample's RNA came from whole unsorted tissue. This non-tumor lung sample came from over 3 cm beyond the tumor edge. Three rounds of nested PCR, following a modified ARM-PCR protocol, produced the TCRbeta library. One entry per CDR3 protein results from TCRdb running MiXCR on the multiplex PCR reads. Of 70,000 to 95,000 distinct CDR3 sequences in the sample, just over 75% are singletons; the top ten hold about two fifths. This sequence joins TRBV5-1 and TRBJ2-2; D remains unclear. This TCR was recovered from a man between 65 and 85 years old with non-small cell lung cancer. Sequencing input: distant non-tumor lung tissue. The CDR3 loop is CTSSLVTTGELFF. The DNA of the CDR3 is TGTACCAGCAGCTTGGTAACCACCGGGGAGCTGTTTTTT.